Presented here are 16 T cell receptor beta chains from one specimen sequenced in a study of CD8 T cells in ankylosing spondylitis. Study-level results: Seemingly characteristic of ankylosing spondylitis blood was a TCR beta motif consisting of several highly homologous variants.

Their antigen targets remain unknown. TCRdb passed the 5' RACE reads through MiXCR, listing each CDR3 protein once. The sample contains 400,000 to 450,000 distinct CDR3 sequences, 15% to 20% of which appear only once. The sample consisted of blood, either unsorted or a sorted T cell fraction (not recorded which). The receptors here all came from a male donor with ankylosing spondylitis.

This chain uses TRBV20-1 with TRBJ2-3, with D unclear. CDR3 length: 12 amino acids. Germline CDR1 and CDR2: DFQATT and SNEGSKA (reference sequence). Deletions cut 7 bases from V and 0 bases from J, with 8 bases between. CDR3 region: CSGSPSTDTQYF. Here the CDR3 DNA reads TGCAGTGGGAGTCCTAGCACAGATACGCAGTATTTT.

V is TRBV30 and J is TRBJ1-6, with 7 bases fitting TRBD1. Looked up from germline, CDR1 is GTSNPN and CDR2 is SVGIG (reference sequence). V lost 4 bases and J lost 0; bases outside the gene matches: 6. CDR3 size: 16 residues. CDR3: CAWNPGQSSYNSPLHF. As DNA, the CDR3 is TGTGCCTGGAATCCGGGACAGAGCTCCTATAATTCACCCCTCCACTTT.

For this clonotype: An end of the junction does not agree with germline; a read error may underlie this. The chain uses TRBV12-3 or TRBV12-4 and TRBJ1-1; D remains unclear. This CDR3 region has 14 residues. Here the CDR3 DNA reads TGTGCCTGCAGTTTCCGGGTAATGAACACTGAAGCTTTCTTT. Translated, it gives CACSFRVMNTEAFF.

This rearrangement joins TRBV3-1 to TRBJ2-2, with TRBD2 matching over 10 bases. CDR3 length: 14 residues. From germline, CDR1 is LGHDT and CDR2 YNNKEL (reference sequence). The J segment lost 6 bases and the V segment lost 4 bases, leaving 2 bases of the junction unmatched. In DNA form, the CDR3 reads TGTGCCAGCAGCCCTAGCGGGAGCCCCGGGGAGCTGTTTTTT. Protein sequence: CASSPSGSPGELFF.

This clonotype was detected a few times. V is TRBV4-2 and J is TRBJ1-3; D is unresolved. CDR1 is LGHNA and CDR2 is YNFKEQ in the germline V gene. V dropped 0 bases and J dropped 0 bases, with 15 bases sitting between them. This CDR3 is built from 18 residues. CDR3 in amino acids: CASSQDKPTGSSGNTIYF. The DNA for the CDR3 is TGTGCCAGCAGCCAAGACAAACCTACCGGGTCCTCTGGAAACACCATATATTTT.

This clonotype was observed at least ten times. The V gene is TRBV29-1, the J gene TRBJ1-1; 7 nucleotides agree with TRBD1. Trimming removed 6 bases from V and 6 bases from J; junction bases left unmatched: 1. CDR1 is SQVTM and CDR2 is ANQGSEA in the germline V gene. The CDR3 totals 10 residues. CDR3 nucleotide sequence: TGCAGCGTAACAGGGGCTGAAGCTTTCTTT. The encoded protein is CSVTGAEAFF. Full variable domain (remainder filled in from reference TRBV29-1 and TRBJ1-1): SAVISQKPSRDICQRGTSLTIQCQVDSQVTMMFWYRQQPGQSLTLIATANQGSEATYESGFVIDKFPISRPNLTFSTLTVSNMSPEDSSIYLCSVTGAEAFFGQGTRLTVV.

The V gene is TRBV25-1, the J gene TRBJ2-1; no definite D call. V gave up 8 bases and J gave up 0 bases, with 11 bases separating them. Germline V lookup: CDR1 MGHDK, CDR2 SYGVNS. The CDR3 spans 14 residues. The CDR3 protein is CASGIPSSYNEQFF. The CDR3 DNA follows: TGTGCCAGCGGAATACCGAGCTCCTACAATGAGCAGTTCTTC.

With regard to this clonotype: One end of the junction varies from germline; a read error may be responsible. V and J are TRBV7-3 and TRBJ2-1; 10 nucleotides match TRBD2. The CDR3 covers 15 residues. CDR1 and CDR2 (germline): SGHTA, FQGTGA. CDR3 bases: TGTGCCAGCAGCTTACTAGCGGGAGTACCCAATGAGCAGCTCTTC. Its protein product is CASSLLAGVPNEQLF.

V is TRBV13 and J is TRBJ2-1; D might be TRBD2 (6 bases). The CDR3 has 17 amino acids. Germline-derived CDR1 and CDR2 are PRHDT and FYEKMQ (reference sequence). V lost 5 bases and J lost 5, with 22 bases in between. The CDR3 region is CASSTRVYRGENNEQFF. The DNA for the CDR3 is TGTGCCAGCAGCACCCGCGTCTATCGCGGGGAAAACAATGAGCAGTTCTTC. The entire variable domain, with the rest obtained from reference TRBV13 and TRBJ2-1, is as follows: AAGVIQSPRHLIKEKRETATLKCYPIPRHDTVYWYQQGPGQDPQFLISFYEKMQSDKGSIPDRFSAQQFSDYHSELNMSSLELGDSALYFCASSTRVYRGENNEQFFGPGTRLTVL.

This clonotype was found a few times. The chain recombines TRBV9 with TRBJ1-3; 7 bases line up with TRBD1. The CDR3 spans 16 residues. Germline CDR1 and CDR2: SGDLS and YYNGEE. The ends lost 2 bases at V and 1 base at J; junction bases unmatched: 6. CDR3 in DNA: TGTGCCAGCAGCGTGGGACAGCCAGAGTCTGGAAACACCATATATTTT. Translated, it gives CASSVGQPESGNTIYF.

This clonotype has only a few counts. The chain carries TRBV20-1 and TRBJ2-3; D is possibly TRBD2 (5 bases). Per the germline V gene, CDR1 is DFQATT and CDR2 is SNEGSKA (reference sequence). This CDR3 is built from 17 residues. Trimming took off 0 bases at V and 0 bases at J, with 16 bases between the two ends. The CDR3 bases are TGCAGTGCTAGAGATCGGCTCGGGGTCCCAAGCACAGATACGCAGTATTTT. It translates to CSARDRLGVPSTDTQYF.

This clonotype was observed a few times. The V call is TRBV10-2, the J call TRBJ1-5; D unresolved. V lost 3 bases and J lost 7, with 16 bases in between. CDR3 length: 15 amino acids. The germline gives CDR1 WSHSY, CDR2 SAAADI. The CDR3 nucleotides read TGCGCCAGCAGTGAATTGCAAGGGCGCGGACAGCCCCAGCATTTT. Translated, it gives CASSELQGRGQPQHF.

This clonotype was seen ten or more times. The gene calls are TRBV12-3 or TRBV12-4 and TRBJ1-4; 7 bases match TRBD1. The CDR3 is made up of 15 amino acids. V was clipped by 2 bases and J by 8 bases; unmatched bases: 8. The CDR3 loop is CASSLQNRGREKLFF. In DNA, the CDR3 is TGTGCCAGCAGTTTACAGAACAGGGGTCGGGAAAAACTGTTTTTT.

This clonotype has just a few counts. The chain couples TRBV9 to TRBJ1-4; D remains unclear. Per germline, CDR1 SGDLS and CDR2 YYNGEE. This CDR3 has 13 amino acids. V was pared by 4 bases and J by 3 bases, with 7 bases between. The CDR3 spells CASSPRPNEKLFF. The CDR3 DNA follows: TGTGCCAGCAGCCCCCGTCCTAATGAAAAACTGTTTTTT.

V gene TRBV7-2 combines with J gene TRBJ2-1, with D perhaps given as TRBD1 or TRBD2 (5 bases each). CDR1 and CDR2 (germline): SGHTA, FQGNSA. V was shortened by 6 bases and J by 1 base, with 19 bases between the two germline ends. The CDR3 extends over 17 amino acids. Here the CDR3 DNA reads TGTGCCAGCAGAAGTGGGGGAGAGGGCTTGTCCTACAATGAGCAGTTCTTC. Translation: CASRSGGEGLSYNEQFF.

The chain has TRBV7-2 and TRBJ2-1; 9 nucleotides match TRBD2. Looked up from germline, CDR1 is SGHTA and CDR2 is FQGNSA. Trimming took 3 bases from V and 3 from J; bases not matched to a gene: 3. The CDR3 has 15 residues. The CDR3 sequence is CASSLMTSGYNEQFF. In DNA form, the CDR3 reads TGTGCCAGCAGCTTGATGACTAGCGGCTACAATGAGCAGTTCTTC.